These 15 T cell receptor beta chains originate from one sample sequenced in a study of CD8 T cells in ankylosing spondylitis. TCRdb reprocessed the 5' RACE reads via MiXCR and lists one record per CDR3 protein. The table lists 150,000 to 200,000 distinct CDR3 sequences, around 13% of them singletons. Sequenced input: blood, either unsorted or a sorted T cell fraction (not recorded which). These receptors came from a male donor with ankylosing spondylitis or in good health (not recorded which).

The V gene is TRBV13, the J gene TRBJ2-2; D gene ambiguous. Deletions cut 5 bases from V and 0 bases from J, with 16 bases between. The germline V gene has CDR1 PRHDT and CDR2 FYEKMQ (reference sequence). The CDR3 spans 17 residues. The CDR3 DNA is TGTGCCAGCAGCCCTCCGTGGGCGGCCGCGAACACCGGGGAGCTGTTTTTT. It translates to CASSPPWAAANTGELFF.

This clonotype was observed a handful of times. This chain uses TRBV7-9 with TRBJ2-7, with 9 nucleotides matching TRBD1. Unmatched junction bases numbered 10, after V lost 4 bases and J lost 3 bases. This CDR3 region has 16 residues. Germline V gene sequence: CDR1 SEHNR, CDR2 FQNEAQ (reference sequence). The CDR3: CASSSANGTGFYEQYF. The CDR3 nucleotides read TGTGCCAGCAGCTCGGCCAACGGGACAGGGTTCTACGAGCAGTACTTC.

This sequence joins TRBV6-1 and TRBJ2-5; TRBD2 is a possible D gene (7 bases). The CDR3 loop spans 14 amino acids. Germline loops: CDR1 MNHNS, CDR2 SASEGT. Trimming removed 10 bases from V and 1 base from J, with 16 bases in between. The DNA of the CDR3 is TGTGCCACCACTATCGGGGGGCCCCAAGAGACCCAGTACTTC. It is translated as CATTIGGPQETQYF.

This clonotype has just a few counts. The rearrangement joins TRBV28 to TRBJ1-1; the D is unclear. CDR1 MDHEN and CDR2 SYDVKM come from the germline V gene. With 2 bases removed from V and 2 bases from J, the gap between germline ends came to 9 bases. The CDR3 sequence is 14 residues long. The CDR3 DNA sequence: TGTGCCAGCAGTTTAGGGGATTTCAACACTGAAGCTTTCTTT. Its translation: CASSLGDFNTEAFF.

The genes are TRBV5-1 and TRBJ1-3, with 9 bases matching TRBD1. Losses at the gene ends were 4 bases for V and 4 bases for J; bases not matched to a gene: 6. The germline V gene encodes CDR1 SGHRS and CDR2 YFSETQ. The CDR3 extends over 15 amino acids. The CDR3 loop reads CASSPYRGPGNTIYF. CDR3 bases: TGCGCCAGCAGCCCCTACAGGGGGCCAGGAAACACCATATATTTT.

The genes are TRBV29-1 and TRBJ2-1; D is perhaps TRBD2 (5 bases). The germline gives CDR1 SQVTM, CDR2 ANQGSEA. This CDR3 is 13 amino acids long. CDR3 region: CSGLGSSYNEQFF. CDR3 DNA sequence: TGCAGTGGGCTTGGGAGCTCCTACAATGAGCAGTTCTTC.

The chain carries TRBV29-1 and TRBJ1-1; D unclear. CDR1 is SQVTM, CDR2 ANQGSEA, per germline. The CDR3 totals 12 residues. Trimming left V 7 bases short and J 3 bases short, with 12 bases between. The CDR3 DNA is TGCAGCGCTACGGAGATGGACACTGAAGCTTTCTTT. Protein sequence: CSATEMDTEAFF.

This clonotype was counted ten times or more. The chain carries TRBV5-1 and TRBJ2-3; D may be TRBD2 (6 bases). V was trimmed by 6 bases and J by 2 bases, leaving 7 bases between them. Germline V gene sequence: CDR1 SGHRS, CDR2 YFSETQ. The CDR3 has 12 residues. The CDR3 nucleotides read TGCGCCAGCAAGGACTACACAGATACGCAGTATTTT. Encoded protein: CASKDYTDTQYF.

Ten or more counts support this clonotype. In DNA form, the CDR3 reads TGTGCCAGCAGTGCCCCGGGACAGTCCTACGAGCAGTACTTC. Its translation is CASSAPGQSYEQYF. This chain uses TRBV12-3 or TRBV12-4 with TRBJ2-7; 7 nucleotides align to TRBD1. There are 14 residues in the CDR3. With 5 bases clipped from V and 1 base from J, the junction kept 5 bases outside the gene matches.

Only a few counts were recorded for this clonotype. The junction departs from the called germline gene at one end, perhaps through a read error. The chain is built from TRBV30 and TRBJ2-6; D unresolved. The CDR3 covers 12 residues. Germline CDR1 is GTSNPN and CDR2 is SVGIG (reference sequence). The CDR3 loop reads CAWSLGSNVLTF. The CDR3 coding sequence is TGTGCCTGGAGCCTTGGGTCCAACGTCCTGACTTTC. The entire variable domain, with the rest obtained from reference TRBV30 and TRBJ2-6, is as follows: SQTIHQWPATLVQPVGSPLSLECTVEGTSNPNLYWYRQAAGRGLQLLFYSVGIGQISSEVPQNLSASRPQDRQFILSSKKLLLSDSGFYLCAWSLGSNVLTFGAGSRLTVL.

The V and J genes are TRBV7-6 and TRBJ1-6, with D unclear. Germline assignment: CDR1 SGHVS and CDR2 FNYEAQ. The CDR3 consists of 12 residues. Trimming left V 1 base short and J 7 bases short, with 2 bases between. The CDR3 spells CASSLENSPLHF. CDR3 bases: TGTGCCAGCAGCTTAGAAAATTCACCCCTCCACTTT.

This clonotype occurred a few times. The genes are TRBV27 and TRBJ2-7; D is unresolved. The CDR3 runs to 13 residues. Germline V lookup: CDR1 MNHEY, CDR2 SMNVEV (reference sequence). Trimming removed 2 bases from V and 2 bases from J, with 7 bases in between. In DNA, the CDR3 is TGTGCCAGCAGTTTACGAGAGACCTACGAGCAGTACTTC. Translated: CASSLRETYEQYF.

The chain joins TRBV12-3 or TRBV12-4 to TRBJ2-1; D is perhaps TRBD1 or TRBD2 (6 bases each). The CDR3 runs 15 residues. V was shortened by 2 bases and J by 9 bases, with 17 bases between the two germline ends. In DNA, the CDR3 is TGTGCCAGCAGTTTAACAGGGAACGGGGGCATTGAGCAGTTCTTC. The encoded protein is CASSLTGNGGIEQFF.

This clonotype was seen only a few times. The chain employs TRBV9 and TRBJ2-2; the match to TRBD2 covers 8 bases. J lost 4 bases, V lost 1 base, and 3 bases had no gene match. This CDR3 has 15 residues. The germline CDR1 and CDR2 sequences are SGDLS and YYNGEE. The CDR3 loop is CASSVFGGGTGELFF. CDR3 nucleotide sequence: TGTGCCAGCAGCGTATTCGGGGGGGGCACCGGGGAGCTGTTTTTT. Combining the CDR3 with reference TRBV9 and TRBJ2-2 gives the whole variable domain DSGVTQTPKHLITATGQRVTLRCSPRSGDLSVYWYQQSLDQGLQFLIQYYNGEERAKGNILERFSAQQFPDLHSELNLSSLELGDSALYFCASSVFGGGTGELFFGEGSRLTVL.

The chain employs TRBV20-1 and TRBJ1-1; TRBD1 is a possible D gene (5 bases). The CDR3 is 16 residues long. V dropped 4 bases and J dropped 1 base, with 19 bases sitting between them. The germline V gene encodes CDR1 DFQATT and CDR2 SNEGSKA (reference sequence). The CDR3 nucleotides are TGCAGTGCTAAACGGCCCGGGACGGTTGAGAACACTGAAGCTTTCTTT. Translated: CSAKRPGTVENTEAFF.